The next 19 T cell receptor beta chains were all read from a single sample in a study of technical replicates of blood from a few donors. The method was immunoSEQ multiplex PCR; TCRdb's version includes in-frame clones alone and lacks a portion of them. The sample records over 70,000 clones, roughly nine tenths being singletons. Material: PBMCs. The source is a human donor in good health. Some clones in this sample may be carry-over from other donors' samples.

The chain uses TRBV27 and TRBJ1-2; D ambiguous. CDR3 length: 13 residues. Germline assignment: CDR1 MNHEY and CDR2 SMNVEV (reference sequence). The germline V and J ends were trimmed by 2 bases and 1 base, with 5 bases remaining between them. The CDR3 region is CASSLQVNYGYTF. CDR3 in DNA: TGTGCCAGCAGTTTACAGGTTAACTATGGCTACACCTTC.

This clone showed up just once. V and J are TRBV21-1 and TRBJ2-1; the table's D call, TRBD2, has no DNA check behind it. TRBV21-1 is a recognized pseudogene. The CDR3 totals 15 residues. The CDR3 DNA reads as TGTGCCAGCAGCAAAGTTGGGACTCCCGTCTATGAGCAGTTCTTC. It translates to CASSKVGTPVYEQFF.

J is TRBJ2-1 and V is TRBV12-5, with 7 nucleotides matching TRBD1. With V trimmed by 6 bases and J by 13 bases, 9 bases remained unmatched. Germline V lookup: CDR1 LGHNT, CDR2 FRNRAP. CDR3 length equals 12 residues. Here the CDR3 DNA reads TGTGCTAGTGGCCGCGCACAGGGGAATCAGTTCTTC. This gives the protein CASGRAQGNQFF.

The V gene is TRBV2, the J gene TRBJ2-2, with 9 nucleotides matching TRBD2. The CDR3 length is 16 residues. With V trimmed by 5 bases and J by 0 bases, 4 bases remained unmatched. Germline assignment: CDR1 SNHLY and CDR2 FYNNEI. The CDR3 nucleotides read TGTGCCAGCAGTAATCTAGCGGGACCGAACACCGGGGAGCTGTTTTTT. Translating it yields CASSNLAGPNTGELFF.

This clone was seen once. V gene TRBV19 combines with J gene TRBJ2-7; 7 bases align to TRBD1. Germline CDR1 reads LNHDA; CDR2 reads SQIVND (reference sequence). The CDR3 is 15 amino acids. V gave up 5 bases and J gave up 5 bases; unmatched junction bases: 12. The chain's CDR3 is CASSSSDRKGHEQYF. The CDR3 DNA reads as TGTGCCAGTAGTTCCTCGGACAGGAAAGGCCACGAGCAGTACTTC.

This rearrangement joins TRBV30 to TRBJ2-1, with D perhaps matching TRBD2 (6 bases). Germline lookup yields CDR1 GTSNPN and CDR2 SVGIG (reference sequence). This CDR3 region has 14 residues. For the CDR3, the DNA is TGTGCTATAGATACTAGCTACTCCTACAATGAGCAGTTCTTC. Its protein product is CAIDTSYSYNEQFF.

The chain has TRBV5-6 and TRBJ1-6, with 8 bases identical to TRBD1. Trimming cost V 2 bases and J 8 bases; bases outside gene matches: 9. The CDR3 runs to 16 residues. Germline CDR1 is SGHDT and CDR2 is YYEEEE. The CDR3 DNA follows: TGTGCCAGCAGCTTCTGGAGACAGGGGCCCTATTCACCCCTCCACTTT. It specifies CASSFWRQGPYSPLHF.

This chain joins TRBV7-8 and TRBJ1-1, with D possibly TRBD1 on 5 matching bases. CDR3 length equals 14 residues. Germline CDR1 reads SGHVS; CDR2 reads FQNEAQ. With 6 bases removed from V and 4 bases from J, the gap between germline ends came to 15 bases. Here the CDR3 DNA reads TGTGCCAGCAGAACCGGGGGGGGGAGCACTGAAGCTTTCTTT. Translating it yields CASRTGGGSTEAFF. The whole variable domain, filled in from reference TRBV7-8 and TRBJ1-1, reads GAGVSQSPRYKVAKRGQDVALRCDPISGHVSLFWYQQALGQGPEFLTYFQNEAQLDKSGLPSDRFFAERPEGSVSTLKIQRTQQEDSAVYLCASRTGGGSTEAFFGQGTRLTVV.

The chain is built from TRBV7-2 and TRBJ2-1; possibly TRBD2 for D (5 bases). The V and J ends lost 6 bases and 8 bases respectively, with 14 bases between them. This CDR3 has 13 amino acids. Germline CDR1 and CDR2: SGHTA and FQGNSA. The CDR3: CASRYTSRDEQFF. The CDR3 DNA reads TGTGCCAGCAGATACACTAGTAGGGATGAGCAGTTCTTC.

CDR3 in DNA: TGTGCCAGCAGCCTCGGGGGGCCTACCTCCTACGAGCAGTACTTC. It translates to CASSLGGPTSYEQYF. The chain uses TRBV7-9 and TRBJ2-7; D might be TRBD2 (7 bases). The CDR3 loop spans 15 amino acids. Germline V gene sequence: CDR1 SEHNR, CDR2 FQNEAQ (reference sequence). Trimming removed 5 bases at V and 0 bases at J, with 14 bases between. The entire variable domain, with the rest obtained from reference TRBV7-9 and TRBJ2-7, is as follows: DTGVSQNPRHKITKRGQNVTFRCDPISEHNRLYWYRQTLGQGPEFLTYFQNEAQLEKSRLLSDRFSAERPKGSFSTLEIQRTEQGDSAMYLCASSLGGPTSYEQYFGPGTRLTVT.

This clone occurred once. The V gene is TRBV5-4, the J gene TRBJ2-5, with a weak D call TRBD2 (5 bases). CDR3 size: 15 residues. Germline assignment: CDR1 SGHNT and CDR2 YYREEE (reference sequence). Trimming cost V 0 bases and J 2 bases, with 11 bases left between them. The CDR3 sequence is CASSLDVERQETQYF. The CDR3 DNA follows: TGTGCCAGCAGCTTGGATGTCGAGCGGCAAGAGACCCAGTACTTC. Full variable domain (remainder filled in from reference TRBV5-4 and TRBJ2-5): ETGVTQSPTHLIKTRGQQVTLRCSSQSGHNTVSWYQQALGQGPQFIFQYYREEENGRGNFPPRFSGLQFPNYSSELNVNALELDDSALYLCASSLDVERQETQYFGPGTRLLVL.

In this sample, this clone turned up once. V gene TRBV7-2 combines with J gene TRBJ1-2, with D unclear. CDR3 length equals 13 residues. The germline gives CDR1 SGHTA, CDR2 FQGNSA. V was shortened by 1 base and J by 5 bases, with 8 bases between the two germline ends. In nucleotides, the CDR3 is TGTGCCAGCAGCTTAGGCGGGCGGTATGGCTACACCTTC. Translation gives CASSLGGRYGYTF.

V is TRBV9 and J is TRBJ2-5; 10 bases are shared with TRBD2. This CDR3 comprises 16 residues. Trimming removed 3 bases from V and 5 bases from J; junction bases left unmatched: 10. Germline V lookup: CDR1 SGDLS, CDR2 YYNGEE. CDR3 region: CASSARTSGVPETQYF. The CDR3, as DNA: TGTGCCAGCAGCGCAAGGACTAGCGGAGTTCCTGAGACCCAGTACTTC.

The J gene is TRBJ1-2, the V gene TRBV7-9, with a tentative D call TRBD1 (6 bases). Trimming shortened V by 6 bases and J by 6 bases, and 20 bases separated the two germline ends. This CDR3 has 15 amino acids. Germline lookup yields CDR1 SEHNR and CDR2 FQNEAQ (reference sequence). The CDR3 bases are TGTGCCAGCAGGGCGATGGGGGGGCGCTCCGATGGCTACACCTTC. It codes for CASRAMGGRSDGYTF.

This CDR3 is CASSMETGSPLHF. For the CDR3, the DNA is TGTGCCAGTAGTATGGAAACAGGTTCACCCCTCCACTTT. The chain uses TRBV19 and TRBJ1-6; a weak D match, TRBD1 (5 bases). Per germline, CDR1 LNHDA and CDR2 SQIVND (reference sequence). With 3 bases removed from V and 9 bases from J, the gap between germline ends came to 9 bases. The CDR3 runs 13 residues.

In this sample, this clone turned up once. This sequence joins TRBV18 and TRBJ2-1; 7 bases are shared with TRBD1. CDR3 size: 17 residues. V dropped 3 bases and J dropped 0; count of bases not matched to a gene: 8. From germline, CDR1 is KGHSH and CDR2 LQKENI. CDR3 bases: TGTGCCAGCTCACCCCAGGCAGGGGACAGCTCCTACAATGAGCAGTTCTTC. This translates into CASSPQAGDSSYNEQFF.

This clone was recorded only once. This chain uses TRBV6-1 with TRBJ1-2, with D perhaps matching TRBD1 (5 bases). Germline V gene sequence: CDR1 MNHNS, CDR2 SASEGT. V was clipped by 4 bases and J by 0 bases, with 12 bases between them. The CDR3 has 15 amino acids. The CDR3 region is CASSAQGATNYGYTF. The CDR3 nucleotides read TGTGCCAGCAGTGCCCAGGGCGCCACTAACTATGGCTACACCTTC.

The rearrangement joins TRBV5-4 to TRBJ1-2; D might be TRBD1 (5 bases). CDR1 is SGHNT, CDR2 YYREEE, per germline (reference sequence). With 3 bases removed from V and 6 bases from J, the gap between germline ends came to 15 bases. This CDR3 has 14 residues. The CDR3 reads CASSYWPTGDGYTF. The CDR3 region has the DNA TGTGCCAGCAGCTACTGGCCCACGGGGGATGGCTACACCTTC.

The rearrangement joins TRBV19 to TRBJ1-5; 10 bases align to TRBD1. Germline CDR1 reads LNHDA; CDR2 reads SQIVND (reference sequence). V gave up 7 bases and J gave up 7 bases; unmatched junction bases: 4. This CDR3 is 13 amino acids long. CDR3 bases: TGTGCCAGTAAAGGGACAGGGGTACAGCCCCAGCATTTT. Translating it yields CASKGTGVQPQHF. Using reference TRBV19 and TRBJ1-5 for the parts outside the CDR3, the full variable domain is DGGITQSPKYLFRKEGQNVTLSCEQNLNHDAMYWYRQDPGQGLRLIYYSQIVNDFQKGDIAEGYSVSREKKESFPLTVTSAQKNPTAFYLCASKGTGVQPQHFGDGTRLSIL.